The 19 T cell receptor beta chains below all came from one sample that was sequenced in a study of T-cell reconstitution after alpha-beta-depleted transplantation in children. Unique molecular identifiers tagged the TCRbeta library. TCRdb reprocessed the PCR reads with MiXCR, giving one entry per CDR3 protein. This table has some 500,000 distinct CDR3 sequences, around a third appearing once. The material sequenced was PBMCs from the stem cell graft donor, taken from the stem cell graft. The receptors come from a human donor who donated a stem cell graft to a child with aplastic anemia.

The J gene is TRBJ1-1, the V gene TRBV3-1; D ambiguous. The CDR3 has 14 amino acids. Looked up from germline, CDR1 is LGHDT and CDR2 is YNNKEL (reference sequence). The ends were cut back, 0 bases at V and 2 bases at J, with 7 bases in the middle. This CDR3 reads CASSQDSFNTEAFF. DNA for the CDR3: TGTGCCAGCAGCCAAGACAGTTTCAACACTGAAGCTTTCTTT.

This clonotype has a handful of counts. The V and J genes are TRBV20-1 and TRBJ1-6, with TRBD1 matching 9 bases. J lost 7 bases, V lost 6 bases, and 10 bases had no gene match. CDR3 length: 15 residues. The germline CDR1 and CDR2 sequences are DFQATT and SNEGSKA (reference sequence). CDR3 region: CSAGGTGIGNSPLHF. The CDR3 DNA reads TGCAGTGCGGGCGGGACAGGGATTGGGAATTCACCCCTCCACTTT.

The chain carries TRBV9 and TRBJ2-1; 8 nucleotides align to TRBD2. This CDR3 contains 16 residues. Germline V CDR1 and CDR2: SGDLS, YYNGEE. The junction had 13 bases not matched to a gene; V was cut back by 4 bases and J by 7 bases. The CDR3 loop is CASSYGRERETNEQFF. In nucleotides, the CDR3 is TGTGCCAGCAGCTACGGAAGGGAGCGGGAGACGAATGAGCAGTTCTTC.

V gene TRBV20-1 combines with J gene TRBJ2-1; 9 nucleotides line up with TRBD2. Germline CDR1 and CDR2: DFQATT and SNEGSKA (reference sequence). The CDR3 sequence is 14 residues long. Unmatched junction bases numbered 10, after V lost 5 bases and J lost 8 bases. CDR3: CSASPGTSIHEQFF. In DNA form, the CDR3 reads TGCAGTGCTTCTCCCGGGACTAGCATCCATGAGCAGTTCTTC.

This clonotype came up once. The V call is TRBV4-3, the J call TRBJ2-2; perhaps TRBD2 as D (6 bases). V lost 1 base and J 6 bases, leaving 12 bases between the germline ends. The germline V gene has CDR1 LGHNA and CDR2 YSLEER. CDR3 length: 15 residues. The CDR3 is CASSQGGTGAGELFF. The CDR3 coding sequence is TGCGCCAGCAGCCAAGGAGGCACGGGGGCCGGGGAGCTGTTTTTT.

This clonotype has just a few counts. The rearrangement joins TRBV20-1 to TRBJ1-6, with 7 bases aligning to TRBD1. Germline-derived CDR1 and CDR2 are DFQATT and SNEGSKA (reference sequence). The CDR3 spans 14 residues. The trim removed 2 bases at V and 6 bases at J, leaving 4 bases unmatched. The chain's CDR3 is CSARLGQLNSPLHF. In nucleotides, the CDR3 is TGCAGTGCTAGATTGGGACAGCTTAATTCACCCCTCCACTTT.

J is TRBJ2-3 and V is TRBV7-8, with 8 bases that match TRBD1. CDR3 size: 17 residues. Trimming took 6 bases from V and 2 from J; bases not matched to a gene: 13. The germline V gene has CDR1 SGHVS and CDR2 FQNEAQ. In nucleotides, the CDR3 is TGTGCCAGCAGTCTAGGGTCGGGACAGGCAAACACAGATACGCAGTATTTT. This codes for CASSLGSGQANTDTQYF.

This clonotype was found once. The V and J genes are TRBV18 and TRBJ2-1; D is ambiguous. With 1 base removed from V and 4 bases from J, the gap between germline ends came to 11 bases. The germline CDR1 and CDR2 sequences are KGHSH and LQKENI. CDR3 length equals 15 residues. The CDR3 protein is CASSPLAGNYNEQFF. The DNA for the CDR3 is TGTGCCAGCTCACCACTGGCAGGAAATTACAATGAGCAGTTCTTC.

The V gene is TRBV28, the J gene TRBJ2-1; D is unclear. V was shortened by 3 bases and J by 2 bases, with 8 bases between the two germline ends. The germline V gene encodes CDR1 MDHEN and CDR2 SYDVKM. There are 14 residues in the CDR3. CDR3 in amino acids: CASSFGPPYNEQFF. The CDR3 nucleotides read TGTGCCAGCAGTTTTGGTCCCCCCTACAATGAGCAGTTCTTC. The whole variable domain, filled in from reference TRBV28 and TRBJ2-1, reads DVKVTQSSRYLVKRTGEKVFLECVQDMDHENMFWYRQDPGLGLRLIYFSYDVKMKEKGDIPEGYSVSREKKERFSLILESASTNQTSMYLCASSFGPPYNEQFFGPGTRLTVL.

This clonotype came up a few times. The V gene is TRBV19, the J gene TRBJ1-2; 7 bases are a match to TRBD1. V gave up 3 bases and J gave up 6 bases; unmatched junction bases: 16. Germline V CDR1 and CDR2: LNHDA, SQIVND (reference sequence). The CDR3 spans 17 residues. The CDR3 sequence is CASSISQGQSWEHGYTF. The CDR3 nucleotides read TGTGCCAGTAGTATCTCCCAGGGACAGTCCTGGGAACATGGCTACACCTTC.

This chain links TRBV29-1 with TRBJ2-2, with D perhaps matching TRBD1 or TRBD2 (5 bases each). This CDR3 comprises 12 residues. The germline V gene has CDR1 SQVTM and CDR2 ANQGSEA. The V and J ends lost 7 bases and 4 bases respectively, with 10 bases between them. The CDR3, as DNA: TGCAGCGCCGGGGCCCTCACCGGGGAGCTGTTTTTT. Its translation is CSAGALTGELFF.

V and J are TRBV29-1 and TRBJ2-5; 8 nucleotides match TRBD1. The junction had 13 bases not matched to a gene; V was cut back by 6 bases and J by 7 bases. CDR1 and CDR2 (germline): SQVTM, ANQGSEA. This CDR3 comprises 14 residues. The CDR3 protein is CSVPGTGAQVTQYF. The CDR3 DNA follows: TGCAGCGTGCCCGGGACAGGTGCCCAGGTGACCCAGTACTTC.

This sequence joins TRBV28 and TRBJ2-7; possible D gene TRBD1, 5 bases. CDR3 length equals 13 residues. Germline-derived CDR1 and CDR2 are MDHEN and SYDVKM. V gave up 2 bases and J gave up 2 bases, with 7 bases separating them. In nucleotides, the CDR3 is TGTGCCAGCAGTTTAGGCAGGGCCTACGAGCAGTACGTC. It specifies CASSLGRAYEQYV.

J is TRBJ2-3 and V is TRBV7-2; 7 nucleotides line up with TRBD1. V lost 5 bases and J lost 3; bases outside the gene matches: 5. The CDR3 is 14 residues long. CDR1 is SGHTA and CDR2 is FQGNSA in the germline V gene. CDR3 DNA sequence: TGTGCCAGCAGCACCGACAGGGCAACAGATACGCAGTATTTT. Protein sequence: CASSTDRATDTQYF.

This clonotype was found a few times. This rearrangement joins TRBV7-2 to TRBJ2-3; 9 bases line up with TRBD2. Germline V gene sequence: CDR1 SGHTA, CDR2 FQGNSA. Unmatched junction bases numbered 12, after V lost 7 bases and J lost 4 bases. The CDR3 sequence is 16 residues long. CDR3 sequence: CASTTAGTSLADTQYF. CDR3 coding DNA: TGTGCCAGCACCACGGCGGGGACTAGCTTAGCAGATACGCAGTATTTT.

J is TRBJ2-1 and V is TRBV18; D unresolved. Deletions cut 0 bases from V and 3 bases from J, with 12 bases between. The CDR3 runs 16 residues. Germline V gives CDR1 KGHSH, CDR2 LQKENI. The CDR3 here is CASSPPIAGYYNEQFF. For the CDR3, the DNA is TGTGCCAGCTCACCACCGATCGCAGGATACTACAATGAGCAGTTCTTC. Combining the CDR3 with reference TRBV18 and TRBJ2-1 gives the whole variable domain NAGVMQNPRHLVRRRGQEARLRCSPMKGHSHVYWYRQLPEEGLKFMVYLQKENIIDESGMPKERFSAEFPKEGPSILRIQQVVRGDSAAYFCASSPPIAGYYNEQFFGPGTRLTVL.

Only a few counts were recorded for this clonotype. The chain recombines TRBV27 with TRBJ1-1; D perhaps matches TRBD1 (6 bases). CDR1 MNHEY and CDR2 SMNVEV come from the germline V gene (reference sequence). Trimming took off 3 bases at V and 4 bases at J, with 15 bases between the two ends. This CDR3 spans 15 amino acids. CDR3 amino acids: CASSLMRQGSTEAFF. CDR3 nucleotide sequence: TGTGCCAGCAGTTTGATGAGGCAGGGGAGCACTGAAGCTTTCTTT.

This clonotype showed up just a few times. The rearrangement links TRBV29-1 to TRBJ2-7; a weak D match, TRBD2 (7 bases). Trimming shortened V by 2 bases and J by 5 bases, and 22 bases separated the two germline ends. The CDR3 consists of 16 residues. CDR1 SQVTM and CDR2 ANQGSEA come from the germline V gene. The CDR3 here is CSVEFGLGGLRDEQYF. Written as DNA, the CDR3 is TGCAGCGTTGAATTTGGACTAGGGGGGCTTCGCGACGAGCAGTACTTC.

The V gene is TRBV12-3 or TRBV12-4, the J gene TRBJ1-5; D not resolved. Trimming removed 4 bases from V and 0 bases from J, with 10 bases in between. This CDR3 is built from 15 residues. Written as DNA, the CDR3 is TGTGCCAGCAGTTCGGAACAGCATAGCAATCAGCCCCAGCATTTT. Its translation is CASSSEQHSNQPQHF.